A selection of T cell receptor beta chains follows, all from one sample in a study of CD8 T cells in ankylosing spondylitis. A single record per CDR3 protein comes from TCRdb applying MiXCR to the 5' RACE reads. The sample contains approximately 150,000 distinct CDR3 sequences, 30% to 40% of which appear only once. Sequenced sample: synovial fluid, either unsorted or a sorted T cell fraction (not recorded which). Receptor source: a male donor with ankylosing spondylitis. Both conserved end residues are part of each CDR3.

TRBV20-1	TRBJ2-3	CSATDRVGINTQYF
TRBV20-1	TRBJ2-7	CSASGGAHEQYF
TRBV20-1	TRBJ2-1	CSARVLTGHYNEQFF
TRBV6-1	TRBJ2-3	CASRLIAGGSTDTQYF
TRBV20-1	TRBJ2-1	CSPGTSRSYNEQFF
TRBV6-5	TRBJ2-4	CASSYSGYLEGKNIQYF
TRBV3-1	TRBJ1-5	CASSQDTSQPQHF
TRBV5-1	TRBJ2-2	CASSLEAAVNTGELFF
TRBV28	TRBJ1-4	CASKTGGGTNEKLFF
TRBV27	TRBJ2-1	CASSLMLAGNEQFF
TRBV9	TRBJ2-7	CASSPFSASGEQYF
TRBV9	TRBJ2-2	CASSLGLAETTGELFF
TRBV7-2	TRBJ1-1	CASSLASDTEAFF
TRBV6-1	TRBJ1-1	CASSEIGLGIGAANTEAFF
TRBV4-2	TRBJ2-4	CASSQDGGAGDIQYF
TRBV2	TRBJ2-6	CASSGGTGANVLTF
TRBV25-1	TRBJ1-1	CASRKEWGNTEAFF
TRBV12-3/TRBV12-4	TRBJ1-6	CASSLIGTANNSPLHF
TRBV9	TRBJ2-3	CASSVTNGNTDTQYF
TRBV3-1	TRBJ2-7	CASSPGPNLSYEQYF
TRBV7-2	TRBJ2-3	CASSREAGVSTDTQYF
TRBV18	TRBJ2-1	CASSRDSYNEQFF
TRBV20-1	TRBJ2-1	CSARDVVAGPSYNEQFF
TRBV7-2	TRBJ2-3	CASSSGQGPQYF
TRBV6-5	TRBJ1-4	CASSYTLTAGEKLFF
TRBV6-6	TRBJ1-1	CASSYAGQLEAFF
TRBV3-1	TRBJ1-1	CASSPSDRVATEAFF
TRBV4-2	TRBJ1-2	CASSQGQGALGGYTF
TRBV4-2	TRBJ1-6	CASSQEGGRRDSNSPLHF
TRBV10-3	TRBJ2-7	CAISESYYVGQGYEQYF
TRBV7-3	TRBJ2-1	CASSVDRGAYNEQFF
TRBV28	TRBJ2-7	CASSPPGGRGPTYEQYF
TRBV7-3	TRBJ2-2	CASSLFSNTGELFF
TRBV20-1	TRBJ2-1	CSASRGFGNEQFF
TRBV5-6	TRBJ2-1	CASSSRLGEQFF
TRBV10-3	TRBJ2-7	CAISESAQGPYEQYF
TRBV7-2	TRBJ2-2	CASSPRGTPNTGELFF
TRBV10-3	TRBJ2-7	CATDQGQPSEQYF
TRBV28	TRBJ1-2	CASRSPGFYGYTF
TRBV20-1	TRBJ2-1	CSAALRAGAVDEQFF
TRBV27	TRBJ2-7	CASSPGEKDYEQYF
TRBV2	TRBJ1-2	CASSEDSGYGYTF
TRBV12-3/TRBV12-4	TRBJ2-2	CASSFRANTGELFF
TRBV7-9	TRBJ1-3	CASSPAGGGGNTIYF
TRBV4-1	TRBJ2-2	CASSQERTGELLF
TRBV10-3	TRBJ2-1	CAISESNEQFF
TRBV20-1	TRBJ2-5	CSARKGTAQETQYF
TRBV20-1	TRBJ1-6	CSAQGLGSTLHF
TRBV6-2/TRBV6-3	TRBJ2-1	CASSRHIRDNEQFF
TRBV20-1	TRBJ1-1	CSAGRTANTEAFF
TRBV6-1	TRBJ2-7	CASSELYEQYF
TRBV5-1	TRBJ2-1	CASSFPTGNYNEQFF
TRBV6-1	TRBJ2-7	CASSADRAVEQYF
TRBV7-6	TRBJ2-3	CASSTSPWAGEQDTQYF
TRBV28	TRBJ1-1	CASSSYRDFAFF
TRBV5-1	TRBJ2-3	CASSLAGGALRTDTQYF